This entry lists 18 T cell receptor beta chains sequenced from one sample in a study of shared clonotypes between healthy human individuals. Data came from immunoSEQ multiplex PCR; TCRdb stores just in-frame clones and leaves some out. The sample has 850,000 to 1,100,000 clones, approximately 80% seen once. The sequenced material came from memory CD4+ T cells from PBMCs. Subset of the sample: CD45RA-negative fraction. The receptors originated from a man aged 18 to 29 in good health. Some clones in this sample may be carry-over from other donors' samples.

This chain links TRBV29-1 with TRBJ2-3, with a tentative D call TRBD2 (5 bases). Germline CDR1 and CDR2: SQVTM and ANQGSEA. V lost 7 bases, J lost 4 bases, and 18 bases lay in between. This CDR3 region has 14 residues. The CDR3 DNA follows: TGCAGCGCTACCCCGGGATTTCACTCAGATACGCAGTATTTT. It codes for CSATPGFHSDTQYF.

This clone appeared many times. The same CDR3 also results from other DNA sequences found in this sample. The chain employs TRBV28 and TRBJ1-2, with unresolved D. Germline assignment: CDR1 MDHEN and CDR2 SYDVKM. Trimming cost V 6 bases and J 3 bases, with 8 bases left between them. There are 12 residues in the CDR3. CDR3 amino acids: CASSRGDYGYTF. In nucleotides, the CDR3 is TGTGCCAGCAGCCGTGGGGACTATGGCTACACCTTC.

This clone was found once. The chain carries TRBV5-4 and TRBJ1-4; D is possibly TRBD1 (5 bases). Germline V gene lookup returns CDR1 SGHNT and CDR2 YYREEE (reference sequence). The V end was cut by 4 bases, the J end by 7 bases, with 14 bases between. The CDR3 sequence is 14 residues long. In nucleotides, the CDR3 is TGTGCCAGCAGCACCACAGGATTGAGTGAAAAACTGTTTTTT. Translation gives CASSTTGLSEKLFF.

The chain carries TRBV5-5 and TRBJ2-5, with D perhaps assigned TRBD1 or TRBD2 (6 bases each). Trimming removed 4 bases at V and 2 bases at J, with 18 bases between. The CDR3 sequence is 16 residues long. Germline CDR1 SGHKS, CDR2 YYEKEE (reference sequence). DNA of the CDR3: TGTGCCAGCAGCGGCGGGACATTGGGACTTCAAGAGACCCAGTACTTC. Amino acid sequence: CASSGGTLGLQETQYF.

The chain uses TRBV2 and TRBJ1-4, with 8 bases fitting TRBD1. Germline CDR1 and CDR2: SNHLY and FYNNEI. This CDR3 region has 14 residues. Trimming took 7 bases from V and 4 from J; bases not matched to a gene: 5. The CDR3 DNA reads as TGTGCCAGCATCCGGGACAGGAGTAATGAAAAACTGTTTTTT. Translation gives CASIRDRSNEKLFF.

The chain couples TRBV6-6 to TRBJ1-1, with a possible D match to TRBD1 (5 bases). Trimming removed 8 bases from V and 6 bases from J, with 13 bases in between. The CDR3 is made up of 12 amino acids. Germline V gene lookup returns CDR1 MNHNY and CDR2 SVGAGI (reference sequence). CDR3 sequence: CASGQGAPEAFF. CDR3 nucleotide sequence: TGTGCCAGCGGGCAGGGTGCCCCTGAAGCTTTCTTT.

In this sample, this clone turned up a few times. Other nucleotide sequences from this sample produce the same CDR3. The genes are TRBV11-3 and TRBJ1-1, with TRBD1 as a possible D gene (5 bases). The CDR3 extends over 13 amino acids. Per germline, CDR1 SGHNT and CDR2 YENEEA. Trimming removed 0 bases at V and 4 bases at J, with 6 bases between. For the CDR3, the DNA is TGTGCCAGCAGCTTAGAGGGGGGCACTGAAGCTTTCTTT. Translated: CASSLEGGTEAFF. The full variable domain, its missing parts supplied by reference TRBV11-3 and TRBJ1-1, is EAGVVQSPRYKIIEKKQPVAFWCNPISGHNTLYWYLQNLGQGPELLIRYENEEAVDDSQLPKDRFSAERLKGVDSTLKIQPAELGDSAVYLCASSLEGGTEAFFGQGTRLTVV.

The chain has TRBV29-1 and TRBJ2-7; D is uncertain. The CDR3 is 12 residues long. CDR1 is SQVTM and CDR2 is ANQGSEA in the germline V gene. V lost 2 bases, J lost 2 bases, and 7 bases lay in between. CDR3 sequence: CSVETHTYEQYF. In DNA, the CDR3 is TGCAGCGTTGAAACCCATACCTACGAGCAGTACTTC.

Comments on this clone: Other DNA sequences in the same sample also yield this CDR3. J is TRBJ2-3 and V is TRBV5-1; a possible D gene is TRBD2 (5 bases). Trimming shortened V by 0 bases and J by 1 base, and 6 bases separated the two germline ends. In germline, CDR1 is SGHRS, CDR2 YFSETQ. This CDR3 contains 14 residues. CDR3 in amino acids: CASSLGGGTDTQYF. The DNA for the CDR3 is TGCGCCAGCAGCTTGGGGGGAGGCACAGATACGCAGTATTTT.

The chain links TRBV7-3 to TRBJ1-1; 9 nucleotides align to TRBD1. The CDR3 spans 13 residues. CDR1 and CDR2 (germline): SGHTA, FQGTGA. V dropped 4 bases and J dropped 8; count of bases not matched to a gene: 5. Here the CDR3 reads CASSSTGQGEAFF. The CDR3 coding sequence is TGTGCCAGCAGCTCCACGGGACAGGGAGAAGCTTTCTTT. Together with reference TRBV7-3 and TRBJ1-1, the CDR3 gives the full variable domain: GAGVSQTPSNKVTEKGKYVELRCDPISGHTALYWYRQSLGQGPEFLIYFQGTGAADDSGLPNDRFFAVRPEGSVSTLKIQRTERGDSAVYLCASSSTGQGEAFFGQGTRLTVV.

CDR3: CASSSGPNQPQHF. The CDR3 nucleotides are TGTGCCAGCAGCTCCGGCCCCAATCAGCCCCAGCATTTT. The chain combines TRBV5-4 with TRBJ1-5; D remains ambiguous. The germline gives CDR1 SGHNT, CDR2 YYREEE (reference sequence). The CDR3 is 13 residues long. V lost 3 bases and J lost 3, with 7 bases in between.

J is TRBJ2-1 and V is TRBV4-2; the D is unclear. This CDR3 region has 13 residues. The ends were cut back, 0 bases at V and 10 bases at J, with 10 bases in the middle. CDR1 and CDR2 (germline): LGHNA, YNFKEQ. The CDR3 DNA follows: TGTGCCAGCAGCCAAGAAAGGCGCGACGAGCAGTTCTTC. It translates to CASSQERRDEQFF.

The rearrangement links TRBV6-5 to TRBJ2-1; TRBD2 is a possible D gene (7 bases). V dropped 0 bases and J dropped 5 bases, with 14 bases sitting between them. This CDR3 is built from 16 residues. Per the germline V gene, CDR1 is MNHEY and CDR2 is SVGAGI. The CDR3 DNA reads TGTGCCAGCAGTTACTCGGCGGGGGCGCAGGACAATGAGCAGTTCTTC. This encodes CASSYSAGAQDNEQFF.

The gene calls are TRBV6-9 and TRBJ1-5, with D possibly matching TRBD1 (5 bases). The CDR3 covers 15 residues. V was clipped by 6 bases and J by 5 bases, with 17 bases between them. Germline V gene data show CDR1 as MNHGY and CDR2 as SVAAGI. The CDR3 DNA is TGTGCCAGCAGACCCGGTGGCAGGGACTATCAGCCCCAGCATTTT. Translating gives CASRPGGRDYQPQHF.

V is TRBV7-2 and J is TRBJ2-7; D is uncertain. Germline V gene data show CDR1 as SGHTA and CDR2 as FQGNSA. Between the trimmed V and J ends, which lost 5 bases and 4 bases, there was a span of 12 bases. This CDR3 is built from 13 residues. The CDR3 coding sequence is TGTGCCAGCAGCCATTATGAGGAGTACGAGCAGTACTTC. Translation: CASSHYEEYEQYF.

This clone was seen more than once but under ten times. Other DNA sequences in the same sample also yield this CDR3. The chain employs TRBV5-1 and TRBJ2-5; tentatively, D is TRBD1 (6 bases). Germline assignment: CDR1 SGHRS and CDR2 YFSETQ. This CDR3 contains 14 residues. The ends were cut back, 0 bases at V and 2 bases at J, with 8 bases in the middle. DNA of the CDR3: TGCGCCAGCAGCTTGGCCCAGGGGCAAGAGACCCAGTACTTC. It encodes CASSLAQGQETQYF.

This chain connects TRBV6-5 to TRBJ2-7; 11 bases match TRBD2. Germline V CDR1 and CDR2: MNHEY, SVGAGI. Trimming cost V 6 bases and J 6 bases; bases outside gene matches: 10. The CDR3 has 15 amino acids. The CDR3 DNA sequence: TGTGCCAGCAGCGTAGCGGGAGGGCCTGGGGCCGAGCAGTACTTC. Translation gives CASSVAGGPGAEQYF.

The V call is TRBV19, the J call TRBJ2-1; 12 bases align to TRBD1. CDR1 is LNHDA, CDR2 SQIVND, per germline (reference sequence). The CDR3 runs 15 residues. The CDR3 nucleotides are TGTGCTACCTCCGGGACAGGGGGCAGGAGCAATGAGCAGTTCTTC. Translation gives CATSGTGGRSNEQFF. The entire variable domain, with the rest obtained from reference TRBV19 and TRBJ2-1, is as follows: DGGITQSPKYLFRKEGQNVTLSCEQNLNHDAMYWYRQDPGQGLRLIYYSQIVNDFQKGDIAEGYSVSREKKESFPLTVTSAQKNPTAFYLCATSGTGGRSNEQFFGPGTRLTVL.